This entry is about one T cell receptor (beta chain). Its antigen is undetermined. The sample comes from a study of post-analysis software for immune sequencing data. Overall study results and limits: Compared with controls, patients showed significantly lower normalized Chao1 diversity. Co-batched samples clustered tightly together by F measure. The study found TRBV5-6, TRBV5-1 and TRBV20-1 among a handful of TRBV segments more frequent in patients than controls.

TCR beta libraries were prepared from cDNA with unique molecular identifiers. A single record per CDR3 protein comes from TCRdb applying MiXCR to the PCR reads. The table includes about 460,000 distinct CDR3 sequences, roughly 46% detected once. The CDR3 contains 11 residues. The germline CDR1 and CDR2 sequences are DFQATT and SNEGSKA (reference sequence). V lost 7 bases to trimming and J lost 8 bases, with 12 bases between them. This clonotype was obtained from a girl aged 10 to 17 with multiple sclerosis. The material sequenced was blood. The V and J genes are TRBV20-1 and TRBJ2-1; D call uncertain. The CDR3 loop is CSGEKRDEQFF. In nucleotides, the CDR3 is TGCAGTGGAGAGAAGCGCGATGAGCAGTTCTTC.